Shown below are 30 T cell receptor beta chains from a single sample sequenced in a study of shared clonotypes between healthy human individuals. CD8 cells classed as naive were CD45RO-negative and positively selected for CCR7, excluding terminally differentiated effector memory CD45RA+ cells. Data came from immunoSEQ multiplex PCR; TCRdb stores just in-frame clones and leaves some out. The table lists about 2 million clones, about 95% of them singletons. Material: naive CD8+ T cells sorted from blood. The receptors originated from a man younger than 35 in good health.

Notes on this clone: Additional DNA sequences in this sample encode the identical CDR3. The chain has TRBV6-1 and TRBJ1-1; D remains ambiguous. V was trimmed by 1 base and J by 5 bases, leaving 11 bases between them. The CDR3 is 14 amino acids. CDR1 is MNHNS and CDR2 is SASEGT in the germline V gene. The CDR3 spells CASSEGGGRTEAFF. CDR3 nucleotide sequence: TGTGCCAGCAGTGAAGGGGGAGGAAGGACTGAAGCTTTCTTT.

This chain connects TRBV19 to TRBJ2-1, with D possibly matching TRBD1 (6 bases). Germline V lookup: CDR1 LNHDA, CDR2 SQIVND (reference sequence). The CDR3 is 15 amino acids. Trimming removed 4 bases from V and 3 bases from J, with 13 bases in between. The CDR3 loop is CASSRDTVGYNEQFF. CDR3 DNA: TGTGCCAGTAGTAGGGACACCGTTGGCTACAATGAGCAGTTCTTC.

To note about this clone: The same CDR3 is also encoded by other DNA sequences in this sample. The V call is TRBV4-1, the J call TRBJ2-7, with TRBD2 identical over 10 bases. V trimming: 1 base; J trimming: 1 base; junction bases outside the gene matches: 1. The length of the CDR3 is 15 residues. CDR1 is MGHRA and CDR2 is YSYEKL in the germline V gene. In DNA form, the CDR3 reads TGCGCCAGCAGCCAAGTACTAGCGGGATCCTACGAGCAGTACTTC. The encoded protein is CASSQVLAGSYEQYF.

This chain's CDR3 is CASSQFSGRASSYNEQFF. CDR3 nucleotide sequence: TGCGCCAGCAGCCAATTTAGCGGGAGGGCCAGCTCCTACAATGAGCAGTTCTTC. The chain has TRBV4-3 and TRBJ2-1; TRBD2 aligns across 11 bases. CDR3 length: 18 residues. Germline CDR1 is LGHNA and CDR2 is YSLEER. J was trimmed by 0 bases and V by 2 bases; bases with no gene match: 6.

The J gene is TRBJ2-1, the V gene TRBV4-1; no reliable D call. Per germline, CDR1 MGHRA and CDR2 YSYEKL. The CDR3 has 15 residues. Deletions cut 1 base from V and 2 bases from J, with 9 bases between. This chain's CDR3 is CASSQVLGAYNEQFF. The CDR3 coding sequence is TGCGCCAGCAGCCAAGTACTTGGGGCCTACAATGAGCAGTTCTTC.

The chain uses TRBV19 and TRBJ2-4; D not resolved. CDR1 and CDR2 from the germline V gene are LNHDA and SQIVND (reference sequence). V was trimmed by 6 bases and J by 5 bases, leaving 14 bases between them. The length of the CDR3 is 14 residues. The CDR3 spells CASRARAGQNIQYF. The CDR3 DNA follows: TGTGCCAGTAGGGCTCGGGCAGGCCAAAACATTCAGTACTTC.

This sequence joins TRBV10-3 and TRBJ1-5; 12 positions match TRBD1. V dropped 2 bases and J dropped 5; count of bases not matched to a gene: 4. CDR3 length equals 16 residues. Germline assignment: CDR1 ENHRY and CDR2 SYGVKD. The CDR3 DNA reads TGTGCCATCAGTGAGCCGGGACAGGGGGCTTATCAGCCCCAGCATTTT. Its protein is CAISEPGQGAYQPQHF.

The chain's CDR3 is CSVEGSSALTGEQYF. The CDR3 nucleotides are TGCAGCGTCGAGGGGTCTAGCGCCCTAACGGGGGAGCAGTACTTC. This chain links TRBV29-1 with TRBJ2-7, with D possibly being TRBD2 (6 bases). The V gene's germline CDR1 is SQVTM and CDR2 ANQGSEA. There are 15 residues in the CDR3. Deletions cut 6 bases from V and 7 bases from J, with 25 bases between.

J is TRBJ2-7 and V is TRBV5-6; 9 bases fit TRBD2. CDR3 length: 15 residues. Unmatched junction bases numbered 11, after V lost 4 bases and J lost 6 bases. Looked up from germline, CDR1 is SGHDT and CDR2 is YYEEEE. The CDR3: CASSLLQRGVSEQYF. The DNA of the CDR3 is TGTGCCAGCAGCCTCTTACAGCGGGGGGTGAGCGAGCAGTACTTC.

This CDR3 is CASTFQGNQPQHF. DNA of the CDR3: TGTGCCAGCACCTTTCAGGGAAATCAGCCCCAGCATTTT. J is TRBJ1-5 and V is TRBV5-6; D is possibly TRBD1 (5 bases). The V and J ends lost 6 bases and 4 bases respectively, with 11 bases between them. The CDR3 extends over 13 amino acids. Germline V gene lookup returns CDR1 SGHDT and CDR2 YYEEEE.

The count of this clone is one. The chain has TRBV9 and TRBJ2-3, with 7 bases aligning to TRBD1. Germline V gene lookup returns CDR1 SGDLS and CDR2 YYNGEE. This CDR3 spans 14 amino acids. V dropped 5 bases and J dropped 3; count of bases not matched to a gene: 6. Here the CDR3 reads CASSWTGGTDTQYF. For the CDR3, the DNA is TGTGCCAGCAGTTGGACAGGCGGAACAGATACGCAGTATTTT.

This chain uses TRBV10-2 with TRBJ2-3, with 11 bases identical to TRBD2. The length of the CDR3 is 15 residues. Trimming removed 6 bases from V and 6 bases from J; junction bases left unmatched: 8. Germline CDR1 WSHSY, CDR2 SAAADI. The CDR3 DNA follows: TGCGCCAGCAGCCCTCTAGCGGGAGGATCGGATACGCAGTATTTT. Translation: CASSPLAGGSDTQYF.

The gene calls are TRBV13 and TRBJ1-1; maybe TRBD1 (5 bases). Germline assignment: CDR1 PRHDT and CDR2 FYEKMQ (reference sequence). V was cut by 5 bases and J by 3 bases, with 16 bases left in between. The CDR3 consists of 15 residues. The CDR3 nucleotides read TGTGCCAGCAGCCGGTCAGGGCAGGGCGACACTGAAGCTTTCTTT. As protein: CASSRSGQGDTEAFF.

This clone was picked up a small number of times. J is TRBJ1-1 and V is TRBV11-2, with a tentative D call TRBD1 (6 bases). The CDR3 has 16 amino acids. Germline loops: CDR1 SGHAT, CDR2 FQNNGV. The V end lost 0 bases, the J end lost 4 bases, and 15 bases lay between the germline ends. The CDR3 protein is CASSLEQGRGGTEAFF. Here the CDR3 DNA reads TGTGCCAGCAGCTTAGAACAGGGTCGCGGTGGCACTGAAGCTTTCTTT.

This rearrangement joins TRBV11-2 to TRBJ1-1; D ambiguous. The length of the CDR3 is 12 residues. The germline V gene has CDR1 SGHAT and CDR2 FQNNGV. V was cut by 0 bases and J by 11 bases, with 10 bases left in between. CDR3 region: CASSLENVRAFF. DNA for the CDR3: TGTGCCAGCAGCTTAGAAAATGTGCGGGCTTTCTTT.

The chain links TRBV7-3 to TRBJ1-1, with TRBD1 matching 7 bases. This CDR3 has 18 residues. Germline assignment: CDR1 SGHTA and CDR2 FQGTGA. The J segment lost 0 bases and the V segment lost 0 bases, leaving 10 bases of the junction unmatched. CDR3 region: CASSLTGGIVTMNTEAFF. The CDR3 region has the DNA TGTGCCAGCAGCTTAACAGGGGGCATCGTTACAATGAACACTGAAGCTTTCTTT. The variable domain in full, with the rest retrieved from reference TRBV7-3 and TRBJ1-1, is GAGVSQTPSNKVTEKGKYVELRCDPISGHTALYWYRQSLGQGPEFLIYFQGTGAADDSGLPNDRFFAVRPEGSVSTLKIQRTERGDSAVYLCASSLTGGIVTMNTEAFFGQGTRLTVV.

This rearrangement joins TRBV7-2 to TRBJ2-7, with TRBD2 identical over 12 bases. Trimming cost V 5 bases and J 4 bases; bases outside gene matches: 3. CDR1 is SGHTA, CDR2 FQGNSA, per germline. This CDR3 has 14 amino acids. The chain's CDR3 is CASSILAGGYEQYF. The CDR3 DNA reads TGTGCCAGCAGCATTCTAGCGGGAGGGTACGAGCAGTACTTC.

The V and J genes are TRBV6-5 and TRBJ2-5; D remains unclear. Trimming stripped 6 bases from V and 2 bases from J, with 10 bases between. The germline CDR1 and CDR2 sequences are MNHEY and SVGAGI. The CDR3 totals 13 residues. DNA for the CDR3: TGTGCCAGCAGCTCCGTGGGGCAAGAGACCCAGTACTTC. It is translated as CASSSVGQETQYF.

The chain couples TRBV21-1 to TRBJ2-7. TRBV21-1 is noted as a pseudogene. The length of the CDR3 is 14 residues. CDR3 bases: TGTGCCAGCAGCGTCCGGGACGTCTCCTACGAGCAGTACTTC. It is translated as CASSVRDVSYEQYF.

This chain links TRBV19 with TRBJ1-5; D not certain. The CDR3 runs to 14 residues. The V end lost 2 bases, the J end lost 2 bases, and 7 bases lay between the germline ends. Germline CDR1 is LNHDA and CDR2 is SQIVND (reference sequence). The CDR3 reads CASSIIAGNQPQHF. The CDR3, as DNA: TGTGCCAGTAGTATAATAGCGGGCAATCAGCCCCAGCATTTT.

This clone was counted once. The V call is TRBV27, the J call TRBJ1-1; 7 bases line up with TRBD1. From germline, CDR1 is MNHEY and CDR2 SMNVEV (reference sequence). V dropped 1 base and J dropped 1; count of bases not matched to a gene: 18. The length of the CDR3 is 20 residues. Written as DNA, the CDR3 is TGTGCCAGCAGTTTATACCCCGAAGACAGGGAAAGGGTGGGGAACACTGAAGCTTTCTTT. It specifies CASSLYPEDRERVGNTEAFF.

CDR3 in amino acids: CASSKGIPETQYF. CDR3 sequence (DNA): TGTGCCAGCAGCAAAGGGATTCCAGAGACCCAGTACTTC. The chain has TRBV5-8 and TRBJ2-5; D is unresolved. Germline values: CDR1 SGHTS, CDR2 YDEGEE. Trimming left V 4 bases short and J 4 bases short, with 11 bases between. CDR3 length: 13 amino acids.

The rearrangement links TRBV7-6 to TRBJ2-2; 7 bases agree with TRBD1. From germline, CDR1 is SGHVS and CDR2 FNYEAQ. This CDR3 comprises 17 residues. The junction had 6 bases not matched to a gene; V was cut back by 0 bases and J by 2 bases. CDR3 sequence (DNA): TGTGCCAGCAGCTTAGCGGGACAGAGGATTAACACCGGGGAGCTGTTTTTT. Translation: CASSLAGQRINTGELFF.

This chain connects TRBV11-2 to TRBJ1-2, with D possibly being TRBD1 (5 bases). CDR3 length: 13 amino acids. V was clipped by 4 bases and J by 8 bases, with 14 bases between them. Germline values: CDR1 SGHAT, CDR2 FQNNGV. The CDR3: CASSSERGGGYTF. The CDR3 bases are TGTGCCAGCAGCTCGGAAAGGGGAGGGGGCTACACCTTC.

V is TRBV30 and J is TRBJ1-1; perhaps TRBD1 as D (5 bases). The CDR3 extends over 17 amino acids. V dropped 4 bases and J dropped 0 bases, with 21 bases sitting between them. Germline assignment: CDR1 GTSNPN and CDR2 SVGIG (reference sequence). Written as DNA, the CDR3 is TGTGCCTGGACTTATAATCACCGGGGCAGCTTGAACACTGAAGCTTTCTTT. Translating gives CAWTYNHRGSLNTEAFF.

The rearrangement links TRBV5-6 to TRBJ2-7; weak D call: TRBD2 (5 bases). Trimming took 4 bases from V and 4 from J, leaving 15 bases between them. The CDR3 length is 14 residues. Germline CDR1 reads SGHDT; CDR2 reads YYEEEE. The CDR3 coding sequence is TGTGCCAGCAGCGCCGGACTCGTCAGTTACGAGCAGTACTTC. It specifies CASSAGLVSYEQYF. Together with reference TRBV5-6 and TRBJ2-7, the CDR3 gives the full variable domain: DAGVTQSPTHLIKTRGQQVTLRCSPKSGHDTVSWYQQALGQGPQFIFQYYEEEERQRGNFPDRFSGHQFPNYSSELNVNALLLGDSALYLCASSAGLVSYEQYFGPGTRLTVT.

The rearrangement uses TRBV5-4 and TRBJ1-2; 8 bases match TRBD1. The germline V gene encodes CDR1 SGHNT and CDR2 YYREEE (reference sequence). V shed 7 bases and J 4 bases; nucleotides not matched to a gene: 6. This CDR3 spans 13 amino acids. The CDR3 is CASSGQGLYGYTF. CDR3 bases: TGTGCCAGCTCCGGACAGGGCCTCTATGGCTACACCTTC.

The rearrangement links TRBV10-2 to TRBJ2-7; TRBD2 is a possible D gene (6 bases). Looked up from germline, CDR1 is WSHSY and CDR2 is SAAADI. The ends were cut back, 9 bases at V and 2 bases at J, with 11 bases in the middle. The length of the CDR3 is 12 residues. CDR3 residues: CARTRRAYEQYF. The CDR3 DNA reads TGCGCCAGAACTAGGAGGGCCTACGAGCAGTACTTC.

The chain combines TRBV19 with TRBJ2-7; TRBD2 aligns across 13 bases. With V trimmed by 1 base and J by 3 bases, 3 bases remained unmatched. The CDR3 sequence is 16 residues long. CDR1 LNHDA and CDR2 SQIVND come from the germline V gene (reference sequence). The CDR3 sequence is CASSIAGLAGFYEQYF. The CDR3 DNA follows: TGTGCCAGTAGTATAGCGGGACTAGCGGGATTCTACGAGCAGTACTTC.

This clone has only one observation. The chain uses TRBV5-1 and TRBJ2-7; D unclear. Trimming removed 0 bases at V and 3 bases at J, with 10 bases between. The CDR3 runs 14 residues. CDR1 and CDR2 (germline): SGHRS, YFSETQ. The DNA for the CDR3 is TGCGCCAGCAGCTTGGCCCCGGAGCTCTACGAGCAGTACTTC. Protein: CASSLAPELYEQYF.